The 18 T cell receptor beta chains below were found in one sample sequenced in a study of blood T cell repertoires in COVID-19. The method was immunoSEQ multiplex PCR; TCRdb's version includes in-frame clones alone and lacks a portion of them. Of a few hundred thousand clones in the sample, approximately 88% were seen once. Sequenced: PBMCs or T cells enriched from blood (not recorded which). Every receptor here comes from a man aged 25-40 years who had recovered from COVID-19.

The chain links TRBV7-9 to TRBJ1-4; perhaps TRBD1 as D (5 bases). Germline-derived CDR1 and CDR2 are SEHNR and FQNEAQ (reference sequence). The CDR3 loop spans 17 amino acids. V lost 0 bases and J 0 bases, leaving 11 bases between the germline ends. CDR3 bases: TGTGCCAGCAGCTTAGCGGGGCCCTTTGCAACTAATGAAAAACTGTTTTTT. This sequence encodes CASSLAGPFATNEKLFF. The whole variable domain, remainder taken from reference TRBV7-9 and TRBJ1-4, is DTGVSQNPRHKITKRGQNVTFRCDPISEHNRLYWYRQTLGQGPEFLTYFQNEAQLEKSRLLSDRFSAERPKGSFSTLEIQRTEQGDSAMYLCASSLAGPFATNEKLFFGSGTQLSVL.

This chain connects TRBV12-3 or TRBV12-4 to TRBJ2-3, with a weak D call TRBD1 (5 bases). The CDR3 extends over 11 amino acids. V shed 2 bases and J shed 8 bases, with 5 bases lying between them. This chain's CDR3 is CASSLRGTQYF. In DNA form, the CDR3 reads TGTGCCAGCAGTTTAAGGGGTACGCAGTATTTT.

On this clone itself: This sample includes further DNA sequences coding for the same CDR3. V gene TRBV19 combines with J gene TRBJ2-5; 9 bases are a match to TRBD1. V shed 8 bases, J shed 5 bases, and the junction held 9 bases outside the gene matches. Germline values: CDR1 LNHDA, CDR2 SQIVND (reference sequence). The length of the CDR3 is 14 residues. The CDR3 here is CASSGTGRQETQYF. The DNA for the CDR3 is TGTGCCAGTTCCGGGACAGGGCGTCAGGAGACCCAGTACTTC.

This CDR3 reads CAWSRNPSGVNTEAFF. The CDR3 region has the DNA TGTGCCTGGAGTCGGAATCCCTCGGGGGTGAACACTGAAGCTTTCTTT. The chain employs TRBV30 and TRBJ1-1, with D tentatively TRBD1 (5 bases). Trimming took off 2 bases at V and 0 bases at J, with 16 bases between the two ends. Germline CDR1 is GTSNPN and CDR2 is SVGIG (reference sequence). The CDR3 consists of 16 residues.

The J gene is TRBJ2-5, the V gene TRBV9, with a possible D match to TRBD2 (7 bases). This CDR3 has 16 amino acids. In germline, CDR1 is SGDLS, CDR2 YYNGEE. Trimming left V 0 bases short and J 7 bases short, with 19 bases between. Here the CDR3 DNA reads TGTGCCAGCAGCGTAGGCTCGCGGGGGACATGGGGGACCCAGTACTTC. Its translation: CASSVGSRGTWGTQYF.

This clone was seen many times. The chain has TRBV5-1 and TRBJ2-7, with 12 bases lining up with TRBD1. Losses at the gene ends were 2 bases for V and 5 bases for J; bases not matched to a gene: 5. The CDR3 covers 15 residues. Germline CDR1 and CDR2: SGHRS and YFSETQ. The CDR3 coding sequence is TGCGCCAGCAGCTTACACGGGACAGGGGGCGACGAGCAGTACTTC. Its protein product is CASSLHGTGGDEQYF.

In this sample, this clone turned up a few times. The chain uses TRBV28 and TRBJ1-1; no firm D call. Trimming shortened V by 5 bases and J by 0 bases, and 22 bases separated the two germline ends. This CDR3 contains 18 residues. Germline values: CDR1 MDHEN, CDR2 SYDVKM. The CDR3 DNA reads TGTGCCAGCAGTCCTTCCTGGACGGGAGACTACATGAACACTGAAGCTTTCTTT. This encodes CASSPSWTGDYMNTEAFF. Filled out from reference TRBV28 and TRBJ1-1, the complete variable domain reads DVKVTQSSRYLVKRTGEKVFLECVQDMDHENMFWYRQDPGLGLRLIYFSYDVKMKEKGDIPEGYSVSREKKERFSLILESASTNQTSMYLCASSPSWTGDYMNTEAFFGQGTRLTVV.

The V gene is TRBV24-1, the J gene TRBJ1-3, with D possibly matching TRBD1 (5 bases). This CDR3 has 16 residues. Germline lookup yields CDR1 KGHDR and CDR2 SFDVKD. V lost 7 bases, J lost 3 bases, and 18 bases lay in between. The CDR3 loop reads CATRYSVGEGGNTIYF. CDR3 nucleotides: TGTGCCACCAGGTACAGTGTGGGGGAGGGTGGAAACACCATATATTTT.

The chain joins TRBV2 to TRBJ2-6; the match to TRBD1 covers 8 bases. The CDR3 extends over 15 amino acids. J gave up 2 bases and V 6 bases, and 3 bases lay outside the gene matches. CDR1 and CDR2 from the germline V gene are SNHLY and FYNNEI. CDR3 sequence (DNA): TGTGCCAGCAGGCAGGGGGCAGCTGGGGCCAACGTCCTGACTTTC. Translated: CASRQGAAGANVLTF.

This rearrangement joins TRBV27 to TRBJ1-5, with TRBD1 identical over 7 bases. The CDR3 length is 14 residues. The J segment lost 0 bases and the V segment lost 6 bases, leaving 2 bases of the junction unmatched. In germline, CDR1 is MNHEY, CDR2 SMNVEV (reference sequence). CDR3 protein: CASRGQASNQPQHF. CDR3 nucleotides: TGTGCCAGCAGAGGACAGGCTAGCAATCAGCCCCAGCATTTT.

The gene calls are TRBV4-1 and TRBJ1-2, with 8 bases identical to TRBD1. The CDR3 has 15 residues. Trimming cost V 3 bases and J 8 bases; bases outside gene matches: 11. CDR1 and CDR2 from the germline V gene are MGHRA and YSYEKL. CDR3 in amino acids: CASSQNLQGAGGYTF. CDR3 DNA sequence: TGCGCCAGCAGCCAGAACCTTCAGGGGGCGGGGGGCTACACCTTC.

This rearrangement joins TRBV6-5 to TRBJ1-6; D is unclear. CDR3 length: 13 amino acids. CDR1 MNHEY and CDR2 SVGAGI come from the germline V gene. The V gene lost 7 bases and the J gene lost 7 bases, with 11 bases spanning the gap. CDR3 sequence reads: CASNGLNNSPLHF. CDR3 DNA: TGTGCCAGCAATGGACTGAACAATTCACCCCTCCACTTT.

The genes are TRBV7-8 and TRBJ1-1; TRBD1 aligns across 10 bases. V shed 5 bases and J 3 bases; nucleotides not matched to a gene: 9. This CDR3 has 16 amino acids. Germline CDR1 is SGHVS and CDR2 is FQNEAQ. Here the CDR3 DNA reads TGTGCCAGCAGCCGGGACAGGGGAATGAGGTACACTGAAGCTTTCTTT. Translating it yields CASSRDRGMRYTEAFF.

V and J are TRBV5-1 and TRBJ1-6; D perhaps matches TRBD1 (6 bases). The CDR3 spans 15 residues. Trimming took off 8 bases at V and 9 bases at J, with 21 bases between the two ends. Germline V gene lookup returns CDR1 SGHRS and CDR2 YFSETQ. The CDR3, as DNA: TGCGCCAGTAAACGGGAAACCAGGGGCGGTTCACCCCTCCACTTT. This sequence encodes CASKRETRGGSPLHF.

The chain links TRBV24-1 to TRBJ1-3; 8 bases are shared with TRBD1. The length of the CDR3 is 15 residues. Per germline, CDR1 KGHDR and CDR2 SFDVKD. V lost 7 bases, J lost 4 bases, and 8 bases stayed unmatched. CDR3 protein: CATSSAQGAGNTIYF. CDR3 sequence (DNA): TGTGCCACCAGCTCAGCTCAGGGGGCCGGAAACACCATATATTTT.

The chain combines TRBV18 with TRBJ1-1; D unresolved. The CDR3 consists of 13 residues. Trimming pared 3 bases from V and 1 base from J, leaving 6 bases between. Germline V gene lookup returns CDR1 KGHSH and CDR2 LQKENI. In DNA, the CDR3 is TGTGCCAGCTCACCTTCACAGAACACTGAAGCTTTCTTT. Amino acid sequence: CASSPSQNTEAFF.

V and J are TRBV11-2 and TRBJ2-2; 7 nucleotides agree with TRBD2. The V and J ends lost 1 base and 5 bases, in that order; junction bases with no gene match: 7. Germline CDR1 SGHAT, CDR2 FQNNGV. The CDR3 runs to 16 residues. The CDR3 is CASSLGREGWTGELFF. The DNA for the CDR3 is TGTGCCAGCAGCTTAGGCAGGGAGGGCTGGACCGGGGAGCTGTTTTTT.

The V and J genes are TRBV4-1 and TRBJ2-7; TRBD2 aligns across 9 bases. J was trimmed by 5 bases and V by 0 bases; bases with no gene match: 8. From germline, CDR1 is MGHRA and CDR2 YSYEKL. The CDR3 length is 16 residues. The chain's CDR3 is CASSQEVAGGMDEQYF. CDR3 sequence (DNA): TGCGCCAGCAGCCAAGAGGTTGCGGGGGGGATGGACGAGCAGTACTTC.